This T cell receptor beta chain was sequenced during a study of graft-versus-host responses after intestinal transplantation (dated by TCRdb to 2020 to 2022). As for the study more broadly: Multivisceral, liver-intestinal, or isolated intestinal transplants were received by the recipients. Every recipient was given anti-thymocyte globulin induction, then maintenance tacrolimus and steroids for 3 to 4 years. Graft-versus-host and host-versus-graft alloreactive T cell clones were tracked in the graft, circulation and bone marrow after intestinal transplantation using bulk TCR-beta CDR3 sequencing. To identify alloreactive clones, pre-transplant mixed lymphocyte reaction products were sequenced and compared with unstimulated pre-transplant donor and recipient T cells. The cohort enrolled around 23 intestinal transplant recipients including one retransplant, and a few patients lacking pretransplant specimens were excluded. A peak of at least 4% donor T cells among recipient peripheral blood mononuclear cells was the definition used for donor T cell macrochimerism. Samples from a few later patients were sequenced in-house on an Illumina MiSeq with MiXCR processing rather than by the commercial service. Overall results and qualifications from the work: In patients with donor T cell macrochimerism, the allografts had high GvH to HvG T cell clonal ratios. GvH clones turned up in recipient bone marrow, with some appearing earlier in ileal mucosa or blood, a pattern consistent with an intestinal mucosal origin. Peak levels of circulating GvH clones were associated with declines in HvG clones early after transplant. The relatively low number and heterogeneity of intestinal transplant patients limited the conclusions.

Blood samples were collected up to 4 times in the first month after transplant and then at least monthly when available. A distance of 17 bases separates the germline ends of V and J, which lose 5 bases and 8 bases respectively. The CDR3 has 14 amino acids, counting the end cysteine and phenylalanine. Of the read, only the CDR3 DNA is kept; its 42 bases are in frame from base 1. As encoded in the germline V gene (reference sequence), CDR1 is MNHNY while CDR2 is SVGAGI. The method behind the library was the immunoSEQ multiplex PCR assay. For most patients, high-throughput TCR-beta CDR3 sequencing of genomic DNA was performed by Adaptive Biotechnologies. In the original analysis: Adaptive's ImmunoSEQ software supplied the TCR sequencing data for about 18 patients, while MiXCR and VDJtools were used to process a few other patients. CDR3 nucleotide sequences shared between donor and recipient were removed because their origin could not be assigned. To count as alloreactive, a clone needed at least 2-fold expansion over unstimulated cells and a minimum CFSE-low frequency of 0.002% (template counts) or 0.001% (read counts). Clones were considered mappable if detected in sequenced pre-transplant spleen, lymph node, or MLR CFSE-low populations of the donor or recipient. The cumulative frequency of alloreactive clones was calculated as a percentage of all sequences, weighted by copy number. TCRdb's version of the immuneACCESS table is confined to in-frame rearrangements and falls short of the full clone set. An unresolved V gene accounts for under half of the shortfall where checked; the remainder is of unknown origin. That table is the source of V, J and clone size, and D and trimming were worked out from the DNA. Here the sample has some 40,000 clones; approximately 89% occur a single time. The top ten constitute around 6.8% of the sample.

With regard to this clone: It lacks a known antigen. The sample holds no much larger clone one base away, and base qualities are not on file.

The specimen comprised PBMCs, sampled 267 days after transplant. This receptor was obtained from a human patient who received an intestinal transplant, so some T cells may come from the graft donor. The sequence is built from TRBV6-6 and TRBJ2-3; the D region possibly corresponds to TRBD2 (6 bases align). The nucleotides read TGTGCCAGCAGTAGACTAGACACCTTCGCTACGCAGTATTTT. Its protein product is CASSRLDTFATQYF.